The source of this TCR beta chain is a study of control samples from healthy donors and cancer patients (dated by TCRdb to about 2020). Remarks on this clone: The antigen this receptor binds is unknown. Base qualities are missing; no much larger clone stands one base away.

The library was built by means of the immunoSEQ multiplex PCR assay. The table was pulled from immuneACCESS by TCRdb, which kept in-frame rearrangements only. Such tables lose some clones; where checked, under half of the loss comes from unresolved V genes, and the rest has no known cause. This sample lists over 15,000 clones; 85% to 90% were detected once. Of the sample, around a tenth is held by the ten largest clones. CDR1 is given as PRHDT and CDR2 as FYEKMQ, both from the germline V gene (reference sequence). V is clipped by 0 bases and J by 8 bases, and the sequence between their germline boundaries is 7 bases long. Including the terminal cysteine and phenylalanine, the CDR3 comprises 12 residues. Only CDR3 DNA remains: 36 bases, in frame from the first base.

This clonotype was sampled from a woman in her sixties or seventies with colorectal cancer. The chain is encoded by TRBV13 joined to TRBJ1-2; there is no confident call for the D gene. The sequenced sample consisted of PBMCs. The CDR3 protein: CASSLGRNGYTF. In nucleotide form, the sequence is TGTGCCAGCAGCTTAGGCAGGAACGGCTACACCTTC.